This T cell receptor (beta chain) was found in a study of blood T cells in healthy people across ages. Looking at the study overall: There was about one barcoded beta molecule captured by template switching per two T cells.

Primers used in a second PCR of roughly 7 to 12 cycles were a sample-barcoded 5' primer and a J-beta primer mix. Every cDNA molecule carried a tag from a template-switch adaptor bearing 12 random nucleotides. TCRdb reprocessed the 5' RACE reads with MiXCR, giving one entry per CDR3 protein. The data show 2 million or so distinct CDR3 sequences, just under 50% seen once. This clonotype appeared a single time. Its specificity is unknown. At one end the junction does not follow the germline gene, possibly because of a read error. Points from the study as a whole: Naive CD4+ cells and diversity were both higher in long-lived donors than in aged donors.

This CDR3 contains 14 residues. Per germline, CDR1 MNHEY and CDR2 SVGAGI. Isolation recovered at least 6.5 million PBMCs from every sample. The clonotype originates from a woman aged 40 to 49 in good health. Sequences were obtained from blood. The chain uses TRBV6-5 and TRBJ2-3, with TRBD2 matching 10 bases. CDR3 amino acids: CASRSSGGTGTQYF. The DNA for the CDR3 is TGTGCCAGCAGGTCTAGCGGGGGAACAGGTACGCAGTATTTT.